Listed below are T cell receptor beta chains from one sample, sequenced in a study of Graves' ophthalmopathy and Graves' hyperthyroidism. From the multiplex PCR reads, TCRdb called clonotypes with MiXCR, one entry per CDR3 protein. The table records about 480,000 distinct CDR3 sequences, under 15% of them present only once. Sequenced input: blood. Receptors originate from a woman in her thirties with Graves' ophthalmopathy. The CDR3 runs from the conserved cysteine through the conserved F or W. Fields, in order: D gene, V gene, clone size, J gene, CDR3 protein, CDR3 DNA. A D gene is named only where the DNA matches it firmly. Some rows mark clone size as missing; the rest say once, few, many or name a class of expanded clone.

-	TRBV9	many	TRBJ1-2	CASTKDSYGYTF	TGTGCCAGCACAAAAGACAGCTATGGCTACACCTTC
TRBD2	TRBV28	many	TRBJ2-7	CASSPRLARSYEQYF	TGTGCCAGCAGTCCCCGACTAGCGAGGAGTTACGAGCAGTACTTC
-	TRBV27	many	TRBJ1-6	CASSSGDGGYNSPLHF	TGTGCCAGCAGTTCCGGGGATGGTGGTTATAATTCACCCCTCCACTTT
TRBD2	TRBV12-5	-	TRBJ2-7	CAAAWASGGTGEQYF	TGTGCTGCCGCTTGGGCTAGCGGGGGGACGGGGGAGCAGTACTTC
-	TRBV29-1	many	TRBJ2-5	CSVDKAETQYF	TGCAGCGTTGACAAGGCCGAGACCCAGTACTTC
TRBD1	TRBV25-1	many	TRBJ1-2	CASSEYPSTGTAGYTF	TGTGCCAGCAGTGAATATCCCTCCACCGGGACAGCTGGCTACACCTTC
TRBD1	TRBV28	many	TRBJ1-2	CASSWGDSYGYTF	TGTGCCAGCAGTTGGGGGGACAGCTATGGCTACACCTTC
-	TRBV20-1	many	TRBJ2-5	CSARVGHGTQYF	TGCAGTGCTAGAGTGGGCCACGGAACCCAGTACTTC
-	TRBV6-2/TRBV6-3	many	TRBJ2-6	CASSYRESGANVLTF	TGTGCCAGCAGTTACCGAGAATCTGGGGCCAACGTCCTGACTTTC
-	TRBV18	few	TRBJ1-2	CASSPGPADGYTF	TGTGCCAGCTCACCAGGCCCAGCGGATGGCTACACCTTC
-	TRBV11-2	few	TRBJ1-1	CASSLGGLGYTEAFF	TGTGCCAGCAGCTTAGGGGGGCTTGGTTACACTGAAGCTTTCTTT
TRBD1	TRBV6-9	many	TRBJ2-7	CASRSGTGNYEQYF	TGTGCCAGCAGGTCCGGGACAGGGAACTACGAGCAGTACTTC
TRBD1	TRBV11-3	many	TRBJ1-2	CASSIQGEGYTF	TGTGCCAGCAGCATACAGGGGGAGGGCTACACCTTC
-	TRBV6-1	-	TRBJ2-5	CASLYQETQYF	TGTGCCAGCCTATACCAAGAGACCCAGTACTTC
-	TRBV4-1	few	TRBJ1-2	CASSDQAYGYTF	TGCGCCAGCAGCGACCAGGCCTATGGCTACACCTTC
-	TRBV6-5	-	TRBJ2-2	CATTLKSNTGELFF	TGTGCCACCACTTTAAAGTCGAACACCGGGGAGCTGTTTTTT
TRBD2	TRBV7-9	many	TRBJ2-7	CASSALAGGVVEQYF	TGTGCCAGCAGCGCCCTAGCGGGAGGGGTGGTCGAGCAGTACTTC
TRBD1	TRBV5-1	-	TRBJ2-7	CASSLTGTGNREQYF	TGCGCCAGCAGCTTAACCGGGACAGGGAATAGGGAGCAGTACTTC
-	TRBV9	many	TRBJ1-6	CASSADRSLYNSPLHF	TGTGCCAGCAGCGCCGACAGGTCCCTCTATAATTCACCCCTCCACTTT
-	TRBV15	many	TRBJ2-7	CATSGSGRTFRNEQYF	TGTGCCACCAGCGGGTCGGGACGGACCTTTAGGAACGAGCAGTACTTC
TRBD2	TRBV20-1	many	TRBJ2-5	CSAREFRTSGLEEETQYF	TGCAGTGCTAGAGAGTTTCGGACTAGCGGGCTTGAAGAGGAGACCCAGTACTTC
-	TRBV12-3/TRBV12-4	-	TRBJ2-7	CASSSSPRNQHEQYF	TGTGCCAGCAGTTCCTCCCCCAGGAATCAACACGAGCAGTACTTC
-	TRBV7-2	-	TRBJ2-7	CASSLERAHGQYF	TGTGCCAGCAGCTTAGAGCGGGCACACGGGCAGTACTTC
-	TRBV11-1	few	TRBJ2-2	CASSRHRANTGELFF	TGTGCCAGCAGCCGACACAGGGCGAACACCGGGGAGCTGTTTTTT
TRBD1	TRBV10-3	-	TRBJ2-5	CAISPRTGGITQETQYF	TGTGCCATCAGTCCCCGGACAGGGGGCATTACGCAGGAGACCCAGTACTTC
-	TRBV10-3	few	TRBJ1-2	CAISEGHPGGGYTF	TGTGCCATCAGTGAGGGACATCCTGGAGGCGGCTACACCTTC